Following are 30 T cell receptor beta chains from one sample sequenced in a study of CD8 T cells in ankylosing spondylitis. TCRdb redid the calling of the 5' RACE reads with MiXCR, one entry per CDR3 protein. The sample includes 350,000 or so distinct CDR3 sequences, 11% of them seen just once. The sequenced sample consisted of blood, either unsorted or a sorted T cell fraction (not recorded which). The receptor set was obtained from a female donor with ankylosing spondylitis or in good health (not recorded which).

This clonotype was seen many times. The rearrangement joins TRBV5-1 to TRBJ1-2; D is uncertain. Germline V gene data show CDR1 as SGHRS and CDR2 as YFSETQ. Between the trimmed V and J ends, which lost 1 base and 4 bases, there was a span of 14 bases. The CDR3 is made up of 15 amino acids. CDR3 loop: CASSLSEGLGYGYTF. In nucleotides, the CDR3 is TGCGCCAGCAGCTTGTCTGAGGGTTTAGGCTATGGCTACACCTTC.

This clonotype was seen a handful of times. The chain couples TRBV7-9 to TRBJ1-2, with D tentatively TRBD1 (6 bases). V was cut by 1 base and J by 6 bases, with 15 bases left in between. CDR1 is SEHNR and CDR2 is FQNEAQ in the germline V gene (reference sequence). There are 15 residues in the CDR3. The CDR3 spells CASSLGLTGKDGYTF. CDR3 coding DNA: TGTGCCAGCAGCTTAGGCCTTACAGGGAAGGATGGCTACACCTTC.

This clonotype was counted ten times or more. The chain joins TRBV20-1 to TRBJ2-3; 11 bases align to TRBD2. This CDR3 comprises 17 residues. Germline loops: CDR1 DFQATT, CDR2 SNEGSKA (reference sequence). Trimming at V came to 4 bases and at J to 2 bases, leaving 11 bases not matched to a gene. CDR3 nucleotides: TGCAGTGCTAAAATAAGACTAGCGGGGATCATCACAGATACGCAGTATTTT. Translated, it gives CSAKIRLAGIITDTQYF.

The rearrangement links TRBV27 to TRBJ2-1; 12 bases fit TRBD1. Trimming removed 7 bases from V and 7 bases from J; junction bases left unmatched: 8. The length of the CDR3 is 15 residues. CDR1 and CDR2 from the germline V gene are MNHEY and SMNVEV (reference sequence). DNA of the CDR3: TGTGCCAGCACCGTAGGGGGACAGGGGGCGAATGAGCAGTTCTTC. Translated, it gives CASTVGGQGANEQFF.

This clonotype was seen only a few times. The V gene is TRBV27, the J gene TRBJ1-1; D call uncertain. This CDR3 is 14 amino acids long. V lost 0 bases and J lost 1, with 6 bases in between. Germline V gene data show CDR1 as MNHEY and CDR2 as SMNVEV (reference sequence). DNA for the CDR3: TGTGCCAGCAGTTTATCAGGGTCGAACACTGAAGCTTTCTTT. Its translation is CASSLSGSNTEAFF.

This chain joins TRBV7-2 and TRBJ2-1, with 7 positions matching TRBD1. Per the germline V gene, CDR1 is SGHTA and CDR2 is FQGNSA. The CDR3 length is 14 residues. V shed 7 bases and J 5 bases; nucleotides not matched to a gene: 8. The CDR3: CASIGQVGHNEQFF. In DNA, the CDR3 is TGTGCCAGCATCGGACAGGTTGGCCACAATGAGCAGTTCTTC.

This clonotype showed up just a few times. This chain connects TRBV20-1 to TRBJ2-5; no clear D gene. This CDR3 has 12 amino acids. Trimming pared 4 bases from V and 4 bases from J, leaving 10 bases between. Germline assignment: CDR1 DFQATT and CDR2 SNEGSKA (reference sequence). The CDR3 spells CSAINSGETQYF. The CDR3 nucleotides read TGCAGTGCTATAAACTCGGGAGAGACCCAGTACTTC.

This clonotype was seen repeatedly, ten times or more. The rearrangement joins TRBV9 to TRBJ2-3; D gene ambiguous. The V and J ends lost 0 bases and 2 bases respectively, with 7 bases between them. CDR1 is SGDLS and CDR2 is YYNGEE in the germline V gene. The CDR3 sequence is 14 residues long. This CDR3 is CASSVAGPTDTQYF. The CDR3, as DNA: TGTGCCAGCAGCGTAGCGGGCCCCACAGATACGCAGTATTTT. Based on the CDR3 plus reference TRBV9 and TRBJ2-3, the full variable domain is DSGVTQTPKHLITATGQRVTLRCSPRSGDLSVYWYQQSLDQGLQFLIQYYNGEERAKGNILERFSAQQFPDLHSELNLSSLELGDSALYFCASSVAGPTDTQYFGPGTRLTVL.

This clonotype occurred a few times. The V gene is TRBV20-1, the J gene TRBJ1-3; D is perhaps TRBD1 (5 bases). The CDR3 consists of 15 residues. Trimming stripped 4 bases from V and 0 bases from J, with 13 bases between. The V gene's germline CDR1 is DFQATT and CDR2 SNEGSKA (reference sequence). As DNA, the CDR3 is TGCAGTGCTACTAGTCGGGGGGGCTCTGGAAACACCATATATTTT. It specifies CSATSRGGSGNTIYF.

This clonotype was found many times. CDR3 in DNA: TGTGCCAGCAGTTCAACGACAGGGGCCTACAATGAGCAGTTCTTC. Protein product: CASSSTTGAYNEQFF. The chain employs TRBV28 and TRBJ2-1, with 8 bases lining up with TRBD1. The V segment lost 4 bases and the J segment 2 bases; nucleotides outside the gene matches: 4. CDR1 is MDHEN, CDR2 SYDVKM, per germline. CDR3 length: 15 amino acids.

J is TRBJ2-7 and V is TRBV7-9; D is possibly TRBD2 (5 bases). V was trimmed by 5 bases and J by 10 bases, leaving 12 bases between them. The germline V gene encodes CDR1 SEHNR and CDR2 FQNEAQ (reference sequence). The CDR3 covers 11 residues. The CDR3 loop reads CASSTGIDQYF. The CDR3 DNA reads as TGTGCCAGCAGCACCGGGATCGACCAGTACTTC.

This clonotype was seen a handful of times. V is TRBV11-2 and J is TRBJ2-1, with D possibly TRBD2 on 5 matching bases. The CDR3 sequence is 15 residues long. The V end lost 1 base, the J end lost 5 bases, and 12 bases lay between the germline ends. CDR1 is SGHAT, CDR2 FQNNGV, per germline. The CDR3 is CASSLGISAHNEQFF. The CDR3 DNA reads as TGTGCCAGCAGCTTAGGAATTAGCGCGCACAATGAGCAGTTCTTC.

This clonotype occurred a few times. The genes are TRBV25-1 and TRBJ2-7; 7 bases fit TRBD2. The V and J ends lost 6 bases and 2 bases, in that order; junction bases with no gene match: 7. This CDR3 contains 14 residues. Looked up from germline, CDR1 is MGHDK and CDR2 is SYGVNS. DNA of the CDR3: TGTGCCAGCAGGCAATCGGGAGGCCCCTACGAGCAGTACTTC. This encodes CASRQSGGPYEQYF.

The sample holds many counts of this clonotype. The chain recombines TRBV29-1 with TRBJ2-5; TRBD1 matches 10 bases. Per germline, CDR1 SQVTM and CDR2 ANQGSEA. The CDR3 has 13 amino acids. Trimming removed 5 bases from V and 4 bases from J; junction bases left unmatched: 4. CDR3 region: CSVRQGAIETQYF. CDR3 DNA sequence: TGCAGCGTTCGACAGGGGGCTATAGAGACCCAGTACTTC.

This clonotype was picked up a small number of times. The chain employs TRBV20-1 and TRBJ2-5; perhaps TRBD2 as D (5 bases). Trimming stripped 6 bases from V and 5 bases from J, with 16 bases between. The CDR3 contains 13 residues. CDR1 DFQATT and CDR2 SNEGSKA come from the germline V gene (reference sequence). The CDR3 sequence: CSAWSGLGETQYF. CDR3 in DNA: TGCAGTGCCTGGTCGGGGTTGGGGGAGACCCAGTACTTC.

The table lists this clonotype with a few counts. The rearrangement uses TRBV5-5 and TRBJ2-6; the D is unclear. This CDR3 is built from 16 residues. From germline, CDR1 is SGHKS and CDR2 YYEKEE (reference sequence). V was pared by 0 bases and J by 4 bases, with 11 bases between. CDR3 DNA: TGTGCCAGCAGCTTGGTTGTCGGAGCGGGGGCCAACGTCCTGACTTTC. Translating it yields CASSLVVGAGANVLTF.

The CDR3 DNA follows: TGCGCCAGCAGCGCGCCAGGGGCAAATTGGTATGGCTACACCTTC. It translates to CASSAPGANWYGYTF. The chain is built from TRBV5-1 and TRBJ1-2; possibly TRBD1 for D (6 bases). Trimming removed 4 bases at V and 5 bases at J, with 18 bases between. Germline V lookup: CDR1 SGHRS, CDR2 YFSETQ. The CDR3 sequence is 15 residues long.

This clonotype was detected many times. Here the CDR3 DNA reads TGCAGCGCCTCGGGCGGGGAGAATGAGCAGTTCTTC. The encoded protein is CSASGGENEQFF. The V and J genes are TRBV29-1 and TRBJ2-1, with TRBD2 as a possible D gene (6 bases). V lost 7 bases, J lost 7 bases, and 14 bases lay in between. The CDR3 is 12 residues long. Germline CDR1 and CDR2: SQVTM and ANQGSEA.

Many counts were recorded for this clonotype. The chain carries TRBV12-3 or TRBV12-4 and TRBJ2-7, with no clear D. V shed 6 bases and J shed 2 bases, with 14 bases lying between them. The CDR3 runs to 14 residues. Here the CDR3 DNA reads TGTGCCAGCAGCGTCCGTGGAATTACCTACGAGCAGTACTTC. Amino acids: CASSVRGITYEQYF.

This clonotype was recorded at least ten times. This chain connects TRBV6-5 to TRBJ1-2, with D hard to call. The V and J ends lost 0 bases and 7 bases respectively, with 12 bases between them. Germline V CDR1 and CDR2: MNHEY, SVGAGI. CDR3 length: 14 residues. Here the CDR3 DNA reads TGTGCCAGCAGTTACTCGAAGCGACATTCTGGCTACACCTTC. This gives the protein CASSYSKRHSGYTF.

This clonotype was seen ten or more times. The rearrangement uses TRBV20-1 and TRBJ2-1, with D perhaps given as TRBD1 or TRBD2 (5 bases each). The V end was cut by 4 bases, the J end by 6 bases, with 25 bases between. The germline gives CDR1 DFQATT, CDR2 SNEGSKA (reference sequence). The CDR3 totals 17 residues. For the CDR3, the DNA is TGCAGTGCTACTAGCCAGGGTCTATATACCCTAGGCAATGAGCAGTTCTTC. Translated, it gives CSATSQGLYTLGNEQFF.

This clonotype was observed at least ten times. The rearrangement uses TRBV12-3 or TRBV12-4 and TRBJ1-1; a possible D gene is TRBD1 (6 bases). The ends were cut back, 3 bases at V and 3 bases at J, with 17 bases in the middle. The CDR3 consists of 16 residues. The CDR3 sequence is CASSFSVGGADTEAFF. The CDR3 DNA sequence: TGTGCCAGCAGTTTTTCAGTGGGGGGGGCGGACACTGAAGCTTTCTTT.

The rearrangement links TRBV11-2 to TRBJ2-1; TRBD2 aligns across 7 bases. The CDR3 runs 16 residues. Looked up from germline, CDR1 is SGHAT and CDR2 is FQNNGV. V trimming: 4 bases; J trimming: 4 bases; junction bases outside the gene matches: 10. CDR3 nucleotide sequence: TGTGCCAGCAGCTCAACGGGGCTAGCGGTTTACAATGAGCAGTTCTTC. It specifies CASSSTGLAVYNEQFF.

In this sample, this clonotype turned up many times. V usage is TRBV27 and J usage is TRBJ1-4; D is unresolved. Germline V gives CDR1 MNHEY, CDR2 SMNVEV (reference sequence). This CDR3 comprises 13 residues. Trimming left V 6 bases short and J 11 bases short, with 16 bases between. CDR3 nucleotides: TGTGCCAGCAGCCCCGACCGAACGGGGAAACTGTTTTTT. It encodes CASSPDRTGKLFF.

This clonotype was observed many times. The chain is built from TRBV9 and TRBJ1-5; D perhaps matches TRBD1 (5 bases). Germline V gene lookup returns CDR1 SGDLS and CDR2 YYNGEE. The V end was cut by 0 bases, the J end by 7 bases, with 14 bases between. The CDR3 loop spans 15 amino acids. For the CDR3, the DNA is TGTGCCAGCAGCGTAGCCCCAGGGAGTGAGCAGCCCCAGCATTTT. This sequence encodes CASSVAPGSEQPQHF.

The table lists this clonotype with many counts. This chain uses TRBV6-4 with TRBJ2-4; 9 bases fit TRBD2. The germline V gene has CDR1 MRHNA and CDR2 SNTAGT. Losses at the gene ends were 7 bases for V and 1 base for J; bases not matched to a gene: 26. The CDR3 loop spans 22 amino acids. CDR3 region: CASTAEISRLAGPPRAKNIQYF. In DNA, the CDR3 is TGTGCCAGCACCGCAGAGATATCCAGGCTAGCGGGGCCACCGAGGGCCAAAAACATTCAGTACTTC.

This clonotype was seen at least ten times. The chain employs TRBV5-1 and TRBJ1-3; tentatively, D is TRBD1 (6 bases). Trimming cost V 4 bases and J 8 bases, with 19 bases left between them. Germline V gene sequence: CDR1 SGHRS, CDR2 YFSETQ. This CDR3 has 15 amino acids. The CDR3 DNA sequence: TGCGCCAGCAGCACCTCGACAGGCGCCTCAGACACCATATATTTT. Translated: CASSTSTGASDTIYF.

This clonotype was counted many times. This rearrangement joins TRBV11-2 to TRBJ1-1; TRBD1 matches at 10 bases. The trim removed 6 bases at V and 3 bases at J, leaving 10 bases unmatched. Per germline, CDR1 SGHAT and CDR2 FQNNGV. The CDR3 extends over 16 amino acids. This CDR3 is CASSYGTGASDTEAFF. The CDR3 DNA is TGTGCCAGCAGTTATGGGACAGGGGCCTCGGACACTGAAGCTTTCTTT.

This chain joins TRBV18 and TRBJ1-5; no reliable D call. There are 14 residues in the CDR3. Trimming cost V 8 bases and J 5 bases, with 16 bases left between them. Looked up from germline, CDR1 is KGHSH and CDR2 is LQKENI. CDR3 amino acids: CASATSDRDQPQHF. For the CDR3, the DNA is TGTGCCAGCGCAACCTCTGATCGGGATCAGCCCCAGCATTTT.

The V call is TRBV3-1, the J call TRBJ2-4; TRBD1 is a possible D gene (5 bases). CDR3 length equals 17 residues. CDR1 and CDR2 from the germline V gene are LGHDT and YNNKEL (reference sequence). Trimming stripped 1 base from V and 2 bases from J, with 15 bases between. This CDR3 is CASSQVGRGASKNIQYF. CDR3 DNA: TGTGCCAGCAGCCAAGTAGGAAGGGGCGCTTCCAAAAACATTCAGTACTTC.